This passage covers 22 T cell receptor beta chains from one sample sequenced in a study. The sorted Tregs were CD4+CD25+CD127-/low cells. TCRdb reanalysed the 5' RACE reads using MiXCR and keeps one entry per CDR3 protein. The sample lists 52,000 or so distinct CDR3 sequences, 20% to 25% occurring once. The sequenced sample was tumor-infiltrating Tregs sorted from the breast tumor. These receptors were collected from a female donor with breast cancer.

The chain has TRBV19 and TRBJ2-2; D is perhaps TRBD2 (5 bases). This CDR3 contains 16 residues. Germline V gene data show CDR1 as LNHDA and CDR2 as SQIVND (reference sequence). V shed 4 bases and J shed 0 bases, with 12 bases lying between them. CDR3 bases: TGTGCCAGTAGTAGATTTTCGGGGTCGAACACCGGGGAGCTGTTTTTT. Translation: CASSRFSGSNTGELFF. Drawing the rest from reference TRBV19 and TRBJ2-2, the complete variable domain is DGGITQSPKYLFRKEGQNVTLSCEQNLNHDAMYWYRQDPGQGLRLIYYSQIVNDFQKGDIAEGYSVSREKKESFPLTVTSAQKNPTAFYLCASSRFSGSNTGELFFGEGSRLTVL.

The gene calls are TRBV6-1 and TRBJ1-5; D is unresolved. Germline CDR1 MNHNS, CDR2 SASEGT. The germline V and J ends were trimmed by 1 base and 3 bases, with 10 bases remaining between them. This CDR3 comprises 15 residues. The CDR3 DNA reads TGTGCCAGCAGTGAAGTTGAGAGAAACAATCAGCCCCAGCATTTT. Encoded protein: CASSEVERNNQPQHF.

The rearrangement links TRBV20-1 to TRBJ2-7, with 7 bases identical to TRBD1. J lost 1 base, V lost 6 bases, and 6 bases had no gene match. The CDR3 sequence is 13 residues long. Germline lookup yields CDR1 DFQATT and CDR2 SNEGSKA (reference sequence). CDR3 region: CSALGGGSYEQYF. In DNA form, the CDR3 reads TGCAGTGCCCTAGGGGGCGGATCCTACGAGCAGTACTTC.

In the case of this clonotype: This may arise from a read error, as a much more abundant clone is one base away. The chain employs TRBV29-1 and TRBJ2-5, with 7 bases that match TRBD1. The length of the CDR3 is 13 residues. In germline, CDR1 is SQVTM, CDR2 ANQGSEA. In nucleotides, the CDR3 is TGCAGCGTCACGGGACAGTCCCAAGAGACCCAGTGCTTC. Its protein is CSVTGQSQETQCF.

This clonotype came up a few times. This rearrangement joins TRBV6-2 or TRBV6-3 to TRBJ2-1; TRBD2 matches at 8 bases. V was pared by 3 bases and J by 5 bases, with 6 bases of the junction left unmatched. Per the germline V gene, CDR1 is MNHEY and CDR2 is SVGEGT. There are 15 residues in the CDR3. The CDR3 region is CASSYPSGRHNEQFF. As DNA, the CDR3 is TGTGCCAGCAGTTATCCAAGCGGGAGACACAATGAGCAGTTCTTC.

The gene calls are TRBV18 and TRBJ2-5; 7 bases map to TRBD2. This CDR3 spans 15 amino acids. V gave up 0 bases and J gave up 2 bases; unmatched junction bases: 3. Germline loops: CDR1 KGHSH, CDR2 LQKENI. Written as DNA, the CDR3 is TGTGCCAGCTCACCACCATCAGCGGGACAAGAGACCCAGTACTTC. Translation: CASSPPSAGQETQYF.

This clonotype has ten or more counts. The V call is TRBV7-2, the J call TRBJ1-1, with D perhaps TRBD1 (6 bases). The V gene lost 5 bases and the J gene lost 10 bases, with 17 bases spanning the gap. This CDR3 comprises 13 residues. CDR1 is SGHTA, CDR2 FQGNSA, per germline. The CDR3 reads CASSPRQARGAFF. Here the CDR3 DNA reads TGTGCCAGCAGCCCAAGACAGGCCCGTGGAGCTTTCTTT.

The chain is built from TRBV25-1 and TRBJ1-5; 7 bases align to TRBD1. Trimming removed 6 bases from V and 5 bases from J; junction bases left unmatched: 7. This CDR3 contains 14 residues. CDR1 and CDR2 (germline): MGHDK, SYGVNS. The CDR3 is CASRETGSDQPQHF. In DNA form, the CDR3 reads TGTGCCAGCAGGGAGACAGGGAGCGATCAGCCCCAGCATTTT.

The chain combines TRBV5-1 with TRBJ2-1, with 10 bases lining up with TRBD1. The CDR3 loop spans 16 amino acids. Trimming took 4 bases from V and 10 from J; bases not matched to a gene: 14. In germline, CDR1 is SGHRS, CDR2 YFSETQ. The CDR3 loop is CASSPDRGLSAGEQFF. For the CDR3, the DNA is TGCGCCAGCAGCCCCGACAGGGGGCTATCAGCGGGGGAGCAGTTCTTC.

The DNA for the CDR3 is TGCAGTGCCCCGGCCAGGAATACGCAGTATTTT. Translation: CSAPARNTQYF. The J gene is TRBJ2-3, the V gene TRBV20-1; no clear D. CDR1 DFQATT and CDR2 SNEGSKA come from the germline V gene (reference sequence). The CDR3 consists of 11 residues. V gave up 6 bases and J gave up 7 bases, with 11 bases separating them.

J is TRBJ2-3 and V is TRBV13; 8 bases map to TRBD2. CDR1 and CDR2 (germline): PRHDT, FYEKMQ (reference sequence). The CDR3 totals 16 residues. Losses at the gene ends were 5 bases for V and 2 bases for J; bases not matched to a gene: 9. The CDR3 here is CASSKAQGLATDTQYF. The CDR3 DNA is TGTGCCAGCAGCAAAGCGCAAGGACTAGCCACAGATACGCAGTATTTT.

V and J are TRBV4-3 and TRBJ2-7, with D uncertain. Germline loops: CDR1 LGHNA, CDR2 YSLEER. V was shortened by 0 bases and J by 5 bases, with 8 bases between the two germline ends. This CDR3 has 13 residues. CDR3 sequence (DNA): TGCGCCAGCAGCCAAGAGGTCCCCAACGAGCAGTACTTC. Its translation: CASSQEVPNEQYF.

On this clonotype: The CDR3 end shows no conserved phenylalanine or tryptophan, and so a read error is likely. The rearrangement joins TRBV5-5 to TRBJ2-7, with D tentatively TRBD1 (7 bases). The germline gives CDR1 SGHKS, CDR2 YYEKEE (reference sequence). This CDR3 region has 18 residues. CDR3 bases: TGTGCCAGCAGCTTGGGGCCAGGGGGGCCGTTCCGGTCCTACGAACAGTACTGC. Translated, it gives CASSLGPGGPFRSYEQYC.

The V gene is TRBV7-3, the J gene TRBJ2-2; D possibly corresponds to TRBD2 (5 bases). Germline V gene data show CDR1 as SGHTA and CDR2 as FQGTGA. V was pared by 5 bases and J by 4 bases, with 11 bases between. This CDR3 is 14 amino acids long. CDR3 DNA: TGTGCCAGCAGCGCGGACTCGGGCACCGGGGAGCTGTTTTTT. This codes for CASSADSGTGELFF.

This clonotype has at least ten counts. DNA for the CDR3: TGCGCCAGCAGCTCCGGACCTTCTGGGGAGCTGTTTTTT. Protein: CASSSGPSGELFF. The chain combines TRBV5-1 with TRBJ2-2; D unresolved. The CDR3 has 13 residues. CDR1 SGHRS and CDR2 YFSETQ come from the germline V gene. The germline V and J ends were trimmed by 3 bases and 8 bases, with 11 bases remaining between them.

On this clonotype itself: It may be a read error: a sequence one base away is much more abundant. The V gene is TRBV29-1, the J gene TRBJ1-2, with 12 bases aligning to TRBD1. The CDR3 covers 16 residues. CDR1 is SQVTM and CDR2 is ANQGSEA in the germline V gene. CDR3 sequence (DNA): TGCAGCGTTAAGGCCTCCGGGACAGGGGGCATCGGTGGCTTCACCTTC. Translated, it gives CSVKASGTGGIGGFTF.

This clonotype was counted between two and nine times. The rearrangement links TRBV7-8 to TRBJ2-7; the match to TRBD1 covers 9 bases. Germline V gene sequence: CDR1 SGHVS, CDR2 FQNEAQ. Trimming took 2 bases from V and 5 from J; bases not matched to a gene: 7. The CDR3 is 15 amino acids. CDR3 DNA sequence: TGTGCCAGCAGCTTATTAGGGACAGGGTCGCACGAGCAGTACTTC. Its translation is CASSLLGTGSHEQYF.

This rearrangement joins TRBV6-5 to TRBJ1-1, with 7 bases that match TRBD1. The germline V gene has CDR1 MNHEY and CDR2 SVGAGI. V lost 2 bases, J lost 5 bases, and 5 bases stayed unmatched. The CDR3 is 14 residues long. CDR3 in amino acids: CASSYDRAGTEAFF. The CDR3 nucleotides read TGTGCCAGCAGTTACGACAGGGCAGGGACTGAAGCTTTCTTT.

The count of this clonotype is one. CDR3 residues: CASSRGGEAYNEQFF. The CDR3 DNA reads as TGTGCCAGCAGCCGTGGGGGAGAGGCCTACAATGAGCAGTTCTTC. The V and J genes are TRBV5-6 and TRBJ2-1, with D perhaps being TRBD1 or TRBD2 (5 bases each). CDR3 length: 15 residues. With 4 bases removed from V and 2 bases from J, the gap between germline ends came to 13 bases. From germline, CDR1 is SGHDT and CDR2 YYEEEE.

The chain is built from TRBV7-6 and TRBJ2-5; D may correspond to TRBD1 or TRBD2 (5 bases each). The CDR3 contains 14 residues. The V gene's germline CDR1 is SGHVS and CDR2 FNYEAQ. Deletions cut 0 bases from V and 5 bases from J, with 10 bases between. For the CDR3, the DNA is TGTGCCAGCAGCTTAGCGCCGGGACCGGAGACCCAGTACTTC. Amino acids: CASSLAPGPETQYF.

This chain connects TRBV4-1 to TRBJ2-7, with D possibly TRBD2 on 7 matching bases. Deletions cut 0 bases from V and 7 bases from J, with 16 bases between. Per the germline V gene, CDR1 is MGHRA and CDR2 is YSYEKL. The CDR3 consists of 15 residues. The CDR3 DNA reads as TGCGCCAGCAGCCAAGAGGGGGGGCACCCTGGGGAGCAGTACTTC. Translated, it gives CASSQEGGHPGEQYF.

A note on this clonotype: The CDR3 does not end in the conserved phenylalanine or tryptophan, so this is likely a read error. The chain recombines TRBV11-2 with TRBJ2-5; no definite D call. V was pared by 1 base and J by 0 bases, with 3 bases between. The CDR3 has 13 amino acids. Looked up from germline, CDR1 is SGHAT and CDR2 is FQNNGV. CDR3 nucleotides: TGTGCCAGCAGCTTAGGGAACCAAGAGACCCAGTACCTC. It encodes CASSLGNQETQYL.